This T cell receptor beta chain came from a study of T cell responses to AZD1222 COVID-19 vaccine. Sequencing used immunoSEQ multiplex PCR; TCRdb keeps in-frame clones, though not all of them. The sample lists approximately 110,000 clones, around 92% occurring once. This clone was detected only once. The CDR3 is 14 amino acids. Germline CDR1 LGHDT, CDR2 YNNKEL (reference sequence). Germline trimming cut 7 bases from V and 5 bases from J; bases unmatched to any gene: 9. The source was peripheral blood, collected on day 0 of AZD1222 vaccination. The chain recombines TRBV3-1 (or the pseudogene TRBV3-2) with TRBJ2-3; 7 positions match TRBD2. This TCR was sampled from an adult in good health. CDR3 bases: TGTGCCAGCAACGGAGCGGGAAAGGTAGATACGCAGTATTTT. This sequence encodes CASNGAGKVDTQYF.